A single T cell receptor beta chain is shown here with its context. Its antigen remains unknown. These data belong to a study of shared clonotypes between healthy human individuals. The study, taken as a whole, reports: Unshared clonotypes carried lower generation probabilities than those common to all four donors. Rarefaction revealed incomplete sorted-subset sequencing despite large depth. Generally, naive subsets came out with larger estimated richness than memory subsets. The study found 4.5% to 6% of naive CD4 clonotypes shared across several donors.

The protocol was immunoSEQ multiplex PCR, while the TCRdb copy is restricted to in-frame clones and leaves out a portion. This table has a few million clones, around 93% appearing once. V lost 5 bases to trimming and J lost 2 bases, with 12 bases between them. The CDR3 length is 14 residues. From germline, CDR1 is SGHRS and CDR2 YFSETQ. V gene TRBV5-1 combines with J gene TRBJ2-3; D gene ambiguous. Material for sequencing was naive CD4+ T cells from PBMCs. The sample's subset: CD45RA+ positively selected. This TCR came from a man aged 18 to 29 in good health. Some clones in this sample may be carry-over from other donors' samples. CDR3 nucleotides: TGCGCCAGCAGGGTTAGCAGTCCCACAGATACGCAGTATTTT. Protein: CASRVSSPTDTQYF.